This T cell receptor (beta chain) was identified in a study of chemoradiotherapy in HPV16-positive cancers. Overall study results and limits: HPV-responsive T-cell expansion during chemoradiotherapy was linked to improved recurrence-free survival in HPV16-positive patients. Candidate HPV-specific clones and E7-related TCR motifs grew in tumor during treatment.

V was pared by 8 bases and J by 10 bases, with 14 bases between. The CDR3 has 11 amino acids. CDR1 and CDR2 (germline): SEHNR, FQNEAQ (reference sequence). This clone was seen only once. Its antigen is currently unknown. Samples were taken several times over chemoradiotherapy. Libraries were prepared by immunoSEQ multiplex PCR; TCRdb keeps only in-frame clonotypes and omits some of them. Among 15,000 or so clones listed, around 88% were seen once. The V and J genes are TRBV7-9 and TRBJ1-1; D gene ambiguous. The clonotype comes from a human donor with HPV-associated anogenital cancer. Sample: blood, taken from a patient who underwent chemoradiotherapy. For the CDR3, the DNA is TGTGCCAGCGGCGACACTCCAGGAGCTTTCTTT. As protein: CASGDTPGAFF.